This TCR beta chain emerged from a study of T cells after posttransplantation cyclophosphamide. Overall study findings and caveats: TRB clonality was highly associated with recipient CMV seropositivity and reactivation. Later blood repertoires were often dominated by clones from the donor CD8+ memory compartment. Blood and skin or GI T cell repertoires showed limited TRB overlap.

The related graft donor's blood sample was taken on the day of bone marrow donation. TCRdb's table, derived via immunoSEQ multiplex PCR, lists solely in-frame clones and lacks some. The profile covers 32,000 or so clones, none occurring a single time. With regard to this clone: Its antigen is undetermined.

The sample taken for sequencing was PBMCs. The receptor's source is a woman in her sixties in good health, CMV-negative, and a related stem cell transplant donor.

The CDR3 spells CASDAGVGGRAFF. In nucleotides, the CDR3 is TGTGCCAGCGACGCGGGGGTCGGGGGCCGAGCTTTCTTT. The gene calls are TRBV6-5 and TRBJ1-1; D possibly corresponds to TRBD1 (6 bases). From germline, CDR1 is MNHEY and CDR2 SVGAGI. V lost 8 bases, J lost 10 bases, and 20 bases lay in between. The CDR3 is 13 amino acids.